This TCR beta chain was captured in a study of response to subunit inactivated influenza vaccine. At least ten counts were recorded for this clonotype. The antigen remains unidentified. MiXCR was run by TCRdb on the RT-PCR reads, yielding one entry per CDR3 protein. Here the sample spans approximately 730,000 distinct CDR3 sequences, approximately 15% being singletons. The germline V gene encodes CDR1 LGHNA and CDR2 YSLEER. This CDR3 is built from 17 residues. V lost 0 bases to trimming and J lost 0 bases, with 15 bases between them. Study results and caveats: Authors suggested that a seasonal influenza vaccination recruits few new T cells each time.

Sample: PBMCs from blood, taken around 14 days before vaccination. The chain carries TRBV4-3 and TRBJ2-7, with D possibly matching TRBD2 (6 bases). The sequence derives from a man aged 50 to 60 who received an inactivated influenza vaccine. The chain's CDR3 is CASSQEGGAGPSYEQYF. The CDR3 DNA follows: TGCGCCAGCAGCCAAGAAGGAGGGGCGGGCCCCTCCTACGAGCAGTACTTC.